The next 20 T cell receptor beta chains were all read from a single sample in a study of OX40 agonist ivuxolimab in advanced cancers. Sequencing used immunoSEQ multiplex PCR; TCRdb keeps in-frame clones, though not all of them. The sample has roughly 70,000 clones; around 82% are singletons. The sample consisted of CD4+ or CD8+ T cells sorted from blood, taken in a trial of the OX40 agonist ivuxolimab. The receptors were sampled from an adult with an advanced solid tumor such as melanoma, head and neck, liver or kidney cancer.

CDR3 in DNA: TGTGCCAGCAGTCTTGTCTCAATATCCGGGGAGCTGTTTTTT. Protein product: CASSLVSISGELFF. The gene calls are TRBV28 and TRBJ2-2; D not certain. The CDR3 consists of 14 residues. V lost 5 bases and J 6 bases, leaving 13 bases between the germline ends. Germline lookup yields CDR1 MDHEN and CDR2 SYDVKM.

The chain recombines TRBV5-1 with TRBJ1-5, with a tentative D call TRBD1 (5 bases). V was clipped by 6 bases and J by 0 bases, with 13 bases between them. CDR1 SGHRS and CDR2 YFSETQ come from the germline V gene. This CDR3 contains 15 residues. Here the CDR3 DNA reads TGCGCCAGCACCCGGGACGGCGATAGCAATCAGCCCCAGCATTTT. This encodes CASTRDGDSNQPQHF.

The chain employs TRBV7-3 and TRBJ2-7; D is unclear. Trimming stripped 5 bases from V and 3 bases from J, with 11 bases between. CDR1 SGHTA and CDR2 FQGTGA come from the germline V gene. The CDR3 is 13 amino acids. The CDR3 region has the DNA TGTGCCAGCAGCAAAAGCGAGATCTACGAGCAGTACTTC. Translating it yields CASSKSEIYEQYF.

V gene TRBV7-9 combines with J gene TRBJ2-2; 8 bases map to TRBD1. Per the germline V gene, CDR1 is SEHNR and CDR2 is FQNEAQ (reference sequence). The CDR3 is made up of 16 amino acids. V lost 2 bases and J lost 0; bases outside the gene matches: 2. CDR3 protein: CASSLRTGSNTGELFF. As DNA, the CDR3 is TGTGCCAGCAGCTTACGGACAGGGTCGAACACCGGGGAGCTGTTTTTT.

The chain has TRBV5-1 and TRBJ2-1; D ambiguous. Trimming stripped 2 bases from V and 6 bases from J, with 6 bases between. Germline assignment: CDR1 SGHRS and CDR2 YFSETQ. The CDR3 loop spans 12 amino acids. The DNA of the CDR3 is TGCGCCAGCAGCTTAACTACCAATGAGCAGTTCTTC. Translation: CASSLTTNEQFF.

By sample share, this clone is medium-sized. CDR3 protein: CASSQDPQGAQRAEQFF. In DNA, the CDR3 is TGCGCCAGCAGCCAGGATCCTCAGGGAGCGCAACGGGCTGAGCAGTTCTTC. This chain uses TRBV4-1 with TRBJ2-1, with D perhaps being TRBD1 or TRBD2 (5 bases each). The germline V gene encodes CDR1 MGHRA and CDR2 YSYEKL. The CDR3 extends over 17 amino acids. The V end lost 3 bases, the J end lost 9 bases, and 24 bases lay between the germline ends.

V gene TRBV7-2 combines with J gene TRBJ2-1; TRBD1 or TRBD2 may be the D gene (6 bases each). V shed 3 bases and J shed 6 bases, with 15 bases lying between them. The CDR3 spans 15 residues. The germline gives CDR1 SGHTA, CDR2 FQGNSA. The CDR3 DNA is TGTGCCAGCAGCTTGCGGCAGGGGACTGGCAATGAGCAGTTCTTC. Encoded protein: CASSLRQGTGNEQFF.

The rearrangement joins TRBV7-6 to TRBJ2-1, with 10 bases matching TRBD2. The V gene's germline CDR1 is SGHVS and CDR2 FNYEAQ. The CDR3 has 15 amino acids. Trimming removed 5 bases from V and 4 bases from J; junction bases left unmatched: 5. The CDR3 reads CASSESGGAYNEQFF. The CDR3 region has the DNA TGTGCCAGCAGCGAGAGCGGGGGGGCTTACAATGAGCAGTTCTTC.

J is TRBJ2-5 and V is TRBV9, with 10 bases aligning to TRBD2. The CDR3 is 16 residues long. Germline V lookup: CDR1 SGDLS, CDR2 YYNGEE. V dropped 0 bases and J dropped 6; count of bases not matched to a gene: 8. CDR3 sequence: CASSVGGASGGKTQYF. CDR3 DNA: TGTGCCAGCAGCGTAGGTGGGGCTAGCGGGGGAAAGACCCAGTACTTC.

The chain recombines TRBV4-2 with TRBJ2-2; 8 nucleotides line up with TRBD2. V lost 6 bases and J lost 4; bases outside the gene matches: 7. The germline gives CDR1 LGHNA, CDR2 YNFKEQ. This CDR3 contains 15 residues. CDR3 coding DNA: TGTGCCAGCAGGGGAACGGGAGGGTTCACCGGGGAGCTGTTTTTT. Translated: CASRGTGGFTGELFF.

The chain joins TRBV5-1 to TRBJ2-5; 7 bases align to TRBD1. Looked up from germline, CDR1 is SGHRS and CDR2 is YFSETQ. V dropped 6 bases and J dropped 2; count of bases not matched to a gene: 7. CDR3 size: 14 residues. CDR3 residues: CASKPGGVQETQYF. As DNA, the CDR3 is TGCGCCAGCAAACCAGGGGGTGTACAAGAGACCCAGTACTTC.

The CDR3 reads CASSIKSQILNTEAFF. For the CDR3, the DNA is TGTGCCAGTAGTATTAAGTCCCAGATACTGAACACTGAAGCTTTCTTT. V gene TRBV19 combines with J gene TRBJ1-1; D remains unclear. The germline CDR1 and CDR2 sequences are LNHDA and SQIVND (reference sequence). This CDR3 region has 16 residues. V gave up 3 bases and J gave up 0 bases, with 14 bases separating them.

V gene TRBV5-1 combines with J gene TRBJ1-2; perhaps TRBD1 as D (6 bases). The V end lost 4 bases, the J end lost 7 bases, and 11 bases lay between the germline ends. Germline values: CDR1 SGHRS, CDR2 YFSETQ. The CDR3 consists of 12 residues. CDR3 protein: CASSDGGGGYTF. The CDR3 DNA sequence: TGCGCCAGCAGCGATGGAGGGGGTGGCTACACCTTC.

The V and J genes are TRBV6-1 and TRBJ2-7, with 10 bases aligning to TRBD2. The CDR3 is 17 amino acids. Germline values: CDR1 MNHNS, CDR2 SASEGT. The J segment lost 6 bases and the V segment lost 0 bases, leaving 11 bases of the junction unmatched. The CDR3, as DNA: TGTGCCAGCAGTGAAGCCTTTTATAGCGGGGGGCGTCGCGAGCAGTACTTC. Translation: CASSEAFYSGGRREQYF.

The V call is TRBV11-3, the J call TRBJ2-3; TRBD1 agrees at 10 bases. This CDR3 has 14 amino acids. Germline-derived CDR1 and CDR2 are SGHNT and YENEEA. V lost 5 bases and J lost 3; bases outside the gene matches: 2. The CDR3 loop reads CASSRDRGTDTQYF. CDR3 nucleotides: TGTGCCAGCAGCCGGGACAGGGGAACAGATACGCAGTATTTT.

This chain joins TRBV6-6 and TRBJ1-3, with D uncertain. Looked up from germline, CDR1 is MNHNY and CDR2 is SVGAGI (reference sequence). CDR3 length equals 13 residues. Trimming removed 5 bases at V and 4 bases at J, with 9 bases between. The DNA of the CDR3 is TGTGCCAGCAGTCCCTACAGAGGAAACACCATATATTTT. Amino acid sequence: CASSPYRGNTIYF.

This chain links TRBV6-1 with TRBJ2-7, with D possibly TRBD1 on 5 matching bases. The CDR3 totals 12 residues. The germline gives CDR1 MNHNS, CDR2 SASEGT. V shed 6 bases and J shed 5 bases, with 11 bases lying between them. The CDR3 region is CASRSQGNEQYF. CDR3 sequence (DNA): TGTGCCAGCAGAAGTCAGGGAAACGAGCAGTACTTC.

CDR3 in amino acids: CASSPFGRWGGGETQYF. CDR3 bases: TGCGCCAGCAGCCCTTTCGGGCGATGGGGGGGAGGAGAGACCCAGTACTTC. This chain links TRBV5-1 with TRBJ2-5; TRBD2 aligns across 7 bases. After removal of 4 bases from V and 4 bases from J, the junction contained 16 bases not matched to a gene. The CDR3 is made up of 17 amino acids. Germline V gives CDR1 SGHRS, CDR2 YFSETQ.

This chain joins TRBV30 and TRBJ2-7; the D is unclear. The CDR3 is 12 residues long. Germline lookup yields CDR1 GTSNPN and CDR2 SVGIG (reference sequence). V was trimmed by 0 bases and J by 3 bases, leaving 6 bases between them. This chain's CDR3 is CAWSVPDYEQYF. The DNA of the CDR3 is TGTGCCTGGAGTGTACCCGACTACGAGCAGTACTTC.

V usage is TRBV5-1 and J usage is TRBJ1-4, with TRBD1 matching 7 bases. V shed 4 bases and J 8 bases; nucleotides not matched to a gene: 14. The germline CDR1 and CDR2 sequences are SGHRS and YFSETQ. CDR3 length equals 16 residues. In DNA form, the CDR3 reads TGCGCCAGCAGCCGAGCGACAGGGAGGGCGTGGGAAAAACTGTTTTTT. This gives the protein CASSRATGRAWEKLFF.